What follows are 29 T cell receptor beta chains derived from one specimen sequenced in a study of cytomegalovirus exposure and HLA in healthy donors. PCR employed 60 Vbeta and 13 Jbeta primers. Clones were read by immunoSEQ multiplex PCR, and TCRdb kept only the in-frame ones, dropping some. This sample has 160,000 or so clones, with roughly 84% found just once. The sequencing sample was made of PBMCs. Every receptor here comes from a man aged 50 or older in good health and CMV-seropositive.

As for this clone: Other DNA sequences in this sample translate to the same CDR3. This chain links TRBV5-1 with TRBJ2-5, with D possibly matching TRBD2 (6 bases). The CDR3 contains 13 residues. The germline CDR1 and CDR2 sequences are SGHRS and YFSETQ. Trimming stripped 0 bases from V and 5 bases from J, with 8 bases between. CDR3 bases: TGCGCCAGCAGCTTGGTTGGGGGGGAGACCCAGTACTTC. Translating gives CASSLVGGETQYF.

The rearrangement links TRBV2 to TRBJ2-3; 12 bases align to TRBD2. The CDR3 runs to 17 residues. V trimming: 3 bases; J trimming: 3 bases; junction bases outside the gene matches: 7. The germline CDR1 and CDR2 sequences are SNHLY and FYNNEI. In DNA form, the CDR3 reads TGTGCCAGCAGTGAGGGGCTTACTAGCGGGGGGACAGATACGCAGTATTTT. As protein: CASSEGLTSGGTDTQYF.

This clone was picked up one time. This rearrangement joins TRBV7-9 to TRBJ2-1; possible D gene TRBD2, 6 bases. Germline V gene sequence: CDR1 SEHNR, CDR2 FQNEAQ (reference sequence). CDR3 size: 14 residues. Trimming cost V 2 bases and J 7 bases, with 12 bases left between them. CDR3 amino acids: CASSLNLAGNEQFF. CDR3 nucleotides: TGTGCCAGCAGCTTAAATCTGGCGGGAAATGAGCAGTTCTTC.

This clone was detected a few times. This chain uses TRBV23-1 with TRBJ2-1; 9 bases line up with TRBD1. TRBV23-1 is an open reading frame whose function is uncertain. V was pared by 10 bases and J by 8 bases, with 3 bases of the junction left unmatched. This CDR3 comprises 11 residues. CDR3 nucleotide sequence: TGCGCCACCGACAGGGGGGATGAGCAGTTCTTC. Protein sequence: CATDRGDEQFF.

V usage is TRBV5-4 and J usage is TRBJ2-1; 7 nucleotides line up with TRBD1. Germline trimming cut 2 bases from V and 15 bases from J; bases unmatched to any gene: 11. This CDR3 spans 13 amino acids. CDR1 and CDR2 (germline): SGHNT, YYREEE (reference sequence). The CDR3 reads CASSFKGAPMGFF. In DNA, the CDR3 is TGTGCCAGCAGCTTCAAGGGGGCCCCCATGGGGTTCTTC.

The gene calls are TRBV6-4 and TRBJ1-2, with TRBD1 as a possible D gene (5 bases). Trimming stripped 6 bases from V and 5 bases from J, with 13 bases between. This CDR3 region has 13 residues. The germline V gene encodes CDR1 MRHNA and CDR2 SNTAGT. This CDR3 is CASSETGGYGYTF. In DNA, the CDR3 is TGTGCCAGCAGCGAGACGGGGGGGTATGGCTACACCTTC.

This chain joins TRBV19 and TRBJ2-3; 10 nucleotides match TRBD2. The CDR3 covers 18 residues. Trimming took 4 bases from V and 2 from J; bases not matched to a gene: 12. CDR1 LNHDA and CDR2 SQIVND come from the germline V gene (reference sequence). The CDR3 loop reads CASSTPPLAGTLTDTQYF. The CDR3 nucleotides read TGTGCCAGTAGTACTCCCCCACTAGCGGGGACTCTCACAGATACGCAGTATTTT. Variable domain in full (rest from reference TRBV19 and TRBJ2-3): DGGITQSPKYLFRKEGQNVTLSCEQNLNHDAMYWYRQDPGQGLRLIYYSQIVNDFQKGDIAEGYSVSREKKESFPLTVTSAQKNPTAFYLCASSTPPLAGTLTDTQYFGPGTRLTVL.

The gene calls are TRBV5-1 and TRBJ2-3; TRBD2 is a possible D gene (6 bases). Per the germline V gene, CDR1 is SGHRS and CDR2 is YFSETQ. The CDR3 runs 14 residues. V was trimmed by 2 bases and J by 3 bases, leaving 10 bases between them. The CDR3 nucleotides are TGCGCCAGCAGCTTCGAGGGGAGGACAGATACGCAGTATTTT. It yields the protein CASSFEGRTDTQYF.

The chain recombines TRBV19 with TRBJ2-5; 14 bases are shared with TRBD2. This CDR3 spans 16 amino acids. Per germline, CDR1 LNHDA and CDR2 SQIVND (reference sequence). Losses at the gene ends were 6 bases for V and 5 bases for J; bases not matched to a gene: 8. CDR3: CASRGTSGSMRETQYF. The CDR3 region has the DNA TGTGCCAGTAGGGGGACTAGCGGGAGTATGAGGGAGACCCAGTACTTC.

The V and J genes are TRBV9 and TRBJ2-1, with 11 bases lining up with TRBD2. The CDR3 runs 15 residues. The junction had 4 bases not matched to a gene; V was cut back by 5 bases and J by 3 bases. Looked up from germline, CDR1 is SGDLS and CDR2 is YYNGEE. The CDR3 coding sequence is TGTGCCAGCAGGGCCACTAGCGGGAGCTACAATGAGCAGTTCTTC. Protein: CASRATSGSYNEQFF.

CDR3 amino acids: CATKPDRGLNQPQHF. For the CDR3, the DNA is TGTGCCACCAAACCGGACAGGGGGCTGAATCAGCCCCAGCATTTT. The V gene is TRBV15, the J gene TRBJ1-5, with 11 nucleotides matching TRBD1. The V and J ends lost 7 bases and 4 bases, in that order; junction bases with no gene match: 6. The CDR3 covers 15 residues. Germline CDR1 reads LNHNV; CDR2 reads YYDKDF (reference sequence).

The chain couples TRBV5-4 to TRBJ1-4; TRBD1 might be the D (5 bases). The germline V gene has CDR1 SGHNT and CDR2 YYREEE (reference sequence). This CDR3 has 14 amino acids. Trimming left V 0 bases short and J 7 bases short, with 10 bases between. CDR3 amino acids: CASSLAGQGEKLFF. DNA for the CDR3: TGTGCCAGCAGCTTGGCAGGGCAGGGTGAAAAACTGTTTTTT.

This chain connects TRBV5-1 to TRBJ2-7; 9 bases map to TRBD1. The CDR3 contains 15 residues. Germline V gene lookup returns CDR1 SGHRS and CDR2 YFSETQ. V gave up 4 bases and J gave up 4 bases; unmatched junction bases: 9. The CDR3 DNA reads TGCGCCAGCAGCCGCCGGGACAGGGTCCTTTACGAGCAGTACTTC. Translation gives CASSRRDRVLYEQYF.

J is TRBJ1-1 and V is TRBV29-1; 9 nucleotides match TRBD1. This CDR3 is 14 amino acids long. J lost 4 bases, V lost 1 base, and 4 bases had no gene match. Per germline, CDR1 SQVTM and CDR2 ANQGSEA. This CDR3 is CSVEAGTGFTEAFF. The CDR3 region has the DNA TGCAGCGTTGAAGCCGGGACAGGGTTCACTGAAGCTTTCTTT.

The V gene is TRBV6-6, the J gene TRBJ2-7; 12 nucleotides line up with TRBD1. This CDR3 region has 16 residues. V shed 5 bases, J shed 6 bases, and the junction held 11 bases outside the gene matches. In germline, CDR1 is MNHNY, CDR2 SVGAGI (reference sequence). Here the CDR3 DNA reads TGTGCCAGCAGTATGGGACAGGGGGCTCTTCTGACCGAGCAGTACTTC. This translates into CASSMGQGALLTEQYF.

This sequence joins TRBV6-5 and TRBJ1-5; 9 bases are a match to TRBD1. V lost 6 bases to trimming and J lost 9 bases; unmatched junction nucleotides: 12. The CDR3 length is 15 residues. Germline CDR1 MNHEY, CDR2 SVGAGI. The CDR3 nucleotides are TGTGCCAGCAGCGACGGACAGGGGACAACATGGCCCCAGCATTTT. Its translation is CASSDGQGTTWPQHF.

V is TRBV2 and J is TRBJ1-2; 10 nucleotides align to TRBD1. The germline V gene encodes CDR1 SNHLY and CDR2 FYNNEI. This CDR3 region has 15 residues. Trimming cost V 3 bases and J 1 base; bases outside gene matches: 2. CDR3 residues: CASSEGTGVNYGYTF. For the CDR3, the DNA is TGTGCCAGCAGTGAGGGGACAGGGGTTAACTATGGCTACACCTTC.

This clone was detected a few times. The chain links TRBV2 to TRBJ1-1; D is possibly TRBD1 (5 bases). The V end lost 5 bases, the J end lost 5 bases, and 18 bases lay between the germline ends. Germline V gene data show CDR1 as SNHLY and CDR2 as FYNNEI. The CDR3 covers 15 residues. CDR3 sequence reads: CASSSPGGVGTEAFF. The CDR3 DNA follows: TGTGCCAGCAGTTCCCCCGGGGGGGTGGGTACTGAAGCTTTCTTT. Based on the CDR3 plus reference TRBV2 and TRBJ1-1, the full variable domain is EPEVTQTPSHQVTQMGQEVILRCVPISNHLYFYWYRQILGQKVEFLVSFYNNEISEKSEIFDDQFSVERPDGSNFTLKIRSTKLEDSAMYFCASSSPGGVGTEAFFGQGTRLTVV.

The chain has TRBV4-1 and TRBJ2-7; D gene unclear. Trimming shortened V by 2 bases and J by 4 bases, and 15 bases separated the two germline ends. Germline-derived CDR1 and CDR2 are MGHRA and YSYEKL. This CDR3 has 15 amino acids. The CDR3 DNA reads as TGCGCCAGCAGCCAACAGTCCAACAGCCTATACGAGCAGTACTTC. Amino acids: CASSQQSNSLYEQYF.

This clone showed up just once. The CDR3 DNA reads as TGTGCCAGCAGCAAGCAAAGGGCTCTCCGGGACATCGAAGAGCAGTACTTC. Translation: CASSKQRALRDIEEQYF. The J gene is TRBJ2-7, the V gene TRBV21-1; the listed D gene, TRBD1, was not tested against the DNA. TRBV21-1 is a recognized pseudogene. The CDR3 is 17 residues long.

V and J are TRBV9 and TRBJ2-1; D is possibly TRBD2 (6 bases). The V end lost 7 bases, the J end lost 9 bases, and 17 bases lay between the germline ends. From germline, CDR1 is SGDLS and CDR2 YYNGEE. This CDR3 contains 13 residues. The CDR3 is CASAGRHRGEQFF. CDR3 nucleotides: TGTGCCAGCGCGGGGCGACATCGGGGTGAGCAGTTCTTC.

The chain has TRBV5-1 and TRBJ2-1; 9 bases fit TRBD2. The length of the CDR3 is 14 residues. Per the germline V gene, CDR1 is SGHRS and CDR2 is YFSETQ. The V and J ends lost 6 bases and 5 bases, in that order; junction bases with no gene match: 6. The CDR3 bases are TGCGCCAGCATAGGTAGCGGGGGAGACAATGAGCAGTTCTTC. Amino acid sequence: CASIGSGGDNEQFF.

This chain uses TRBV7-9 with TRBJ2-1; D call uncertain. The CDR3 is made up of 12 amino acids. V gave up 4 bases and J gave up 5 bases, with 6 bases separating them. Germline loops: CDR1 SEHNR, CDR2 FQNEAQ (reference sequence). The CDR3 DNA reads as TGTGCCAGCAGCTGGCCTCACAATGAGCAGTTCTTC. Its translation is CASSWPHNEQFF.

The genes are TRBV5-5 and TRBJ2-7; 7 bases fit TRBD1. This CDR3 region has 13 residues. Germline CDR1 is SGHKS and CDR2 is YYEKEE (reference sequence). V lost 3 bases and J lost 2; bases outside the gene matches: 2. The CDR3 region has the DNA TGTGCCAGCAGCTCCGGGACAGCCTACGAGCAGTACTTC. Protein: CASSSGTAYEQYF.

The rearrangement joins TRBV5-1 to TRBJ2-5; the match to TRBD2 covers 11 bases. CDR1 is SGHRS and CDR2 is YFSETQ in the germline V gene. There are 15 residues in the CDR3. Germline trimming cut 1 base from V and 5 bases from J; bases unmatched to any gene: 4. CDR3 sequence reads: CASSLTSGGAETQYF. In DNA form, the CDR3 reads TGCGCCAGCAGCTTGACTAGCGGGGGTGCCGAGACCCAGTACTTC.

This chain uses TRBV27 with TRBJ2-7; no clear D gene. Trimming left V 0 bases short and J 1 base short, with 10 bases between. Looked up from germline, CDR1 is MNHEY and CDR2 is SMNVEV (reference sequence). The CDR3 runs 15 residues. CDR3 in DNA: TGTGCCAGCAGTTTATCGGGTGCACAGTCCTACGAGCAGTACTTC. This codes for CASSLSGAQSYEQYF.

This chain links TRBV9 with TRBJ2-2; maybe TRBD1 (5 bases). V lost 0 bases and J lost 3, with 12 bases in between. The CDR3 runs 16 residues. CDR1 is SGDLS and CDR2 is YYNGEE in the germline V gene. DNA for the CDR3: TGTGCCAGCAGCGTAGTAGGCAGGGCACACACCGGGGAGCTGTTTTTT. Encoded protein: CASSVVGRAHTGELFF.

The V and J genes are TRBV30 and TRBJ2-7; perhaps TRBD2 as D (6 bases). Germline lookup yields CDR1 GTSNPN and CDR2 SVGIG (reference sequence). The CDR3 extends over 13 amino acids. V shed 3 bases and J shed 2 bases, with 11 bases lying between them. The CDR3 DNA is TGTGCCTGGAGCCGGGGACTGACCTACGAGCAGTACGTC. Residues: CAWSRGLTYEQYV.

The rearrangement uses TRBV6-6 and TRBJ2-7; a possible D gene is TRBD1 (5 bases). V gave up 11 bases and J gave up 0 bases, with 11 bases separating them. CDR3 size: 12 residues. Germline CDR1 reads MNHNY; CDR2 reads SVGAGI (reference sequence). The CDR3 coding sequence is TGTGCCTGTGGGGCCAGCTCCTACGAGCAGTACTTC. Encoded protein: CACGASSYEQYF.